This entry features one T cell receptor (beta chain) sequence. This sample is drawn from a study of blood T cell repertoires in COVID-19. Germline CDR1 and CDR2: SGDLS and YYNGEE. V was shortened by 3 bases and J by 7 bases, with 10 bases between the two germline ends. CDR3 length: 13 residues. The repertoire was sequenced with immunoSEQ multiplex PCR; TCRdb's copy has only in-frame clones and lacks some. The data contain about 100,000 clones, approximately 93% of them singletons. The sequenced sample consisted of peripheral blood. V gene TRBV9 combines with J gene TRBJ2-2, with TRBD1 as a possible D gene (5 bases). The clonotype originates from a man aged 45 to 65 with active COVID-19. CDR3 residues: CASSAQRGGELFF. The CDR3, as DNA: TGTGCCAGCAGCGCCCAAAGGGGCGGGGAGCTGTTTTTT.